This TCR beta chain was captured by sequencing in a study of blood T cell repertoires in COVID-19. Across the study: From the United States, Italy and Spain came samples of acute and convalescent COVID-19. PBMCs, B-cell-depleted T cells, or T cells provided the cDNA or gDNA that made up the material.

The V gene's germline CDR1 is LNHDA and CDR2 SQIVND (reference sequence). The CDR3 length is 16 residues. The germline V and J ends were trimmed by 6 bases and 0 bases, with 14 bases remaining between them. Original handling: Quantification of nucleated cells was approximated via reference gene primer amplification. Assay used: immunoSEQ multiplex PCR; TCRdb lists only in-frame clones, some missing. That table supplies the V and J calls and clone size; D and trimming were determined from the DNA. Of approximately 240,000 clones in the sample, 85% to 95% are singletons; the top ten hold around 2%. Cohort assignment relied on participant-reported clinical history. The sample holds one count of this clone.

This sequence joins TRBV19 and TRBJ1-4, with a tentative D call TRBD1 (5 bases). The clonotype was recovered from a woman aged 18-30 years who had recovered from COVID-19. Sequenced input: PBMCs or T cells enriched from blood (not recorded which). The CDR3 is CASRRTGHATNEKLFF. CDR3 DNA sequence: TGTGCCAGTAGACGAACAGGTCATGCAACTAATGAAAAACTGTTTTTT.